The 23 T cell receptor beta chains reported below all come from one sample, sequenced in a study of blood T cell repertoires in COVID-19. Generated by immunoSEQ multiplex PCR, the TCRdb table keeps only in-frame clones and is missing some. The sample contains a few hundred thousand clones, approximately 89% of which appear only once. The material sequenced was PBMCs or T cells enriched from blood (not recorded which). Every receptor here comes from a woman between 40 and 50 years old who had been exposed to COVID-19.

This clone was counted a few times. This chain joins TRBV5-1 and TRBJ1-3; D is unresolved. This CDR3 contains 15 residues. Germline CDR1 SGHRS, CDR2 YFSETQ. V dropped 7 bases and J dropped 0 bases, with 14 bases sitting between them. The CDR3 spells CASSYTAYSGNTIYF. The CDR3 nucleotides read TGCGCCAGCTCGTATACAGCTTACTCTGGAAACACCATATATTTT.

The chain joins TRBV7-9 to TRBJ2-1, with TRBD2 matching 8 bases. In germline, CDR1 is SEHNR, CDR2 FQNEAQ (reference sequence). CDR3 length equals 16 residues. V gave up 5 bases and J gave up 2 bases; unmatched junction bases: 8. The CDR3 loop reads CASSPRPGGTYNEQFF. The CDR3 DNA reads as TGTGCCAGCAGCCCCCGGCCGGGAGGGACCTACAATGAGCAGTTCTTC. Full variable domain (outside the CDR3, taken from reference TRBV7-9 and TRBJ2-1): DTGVSQNPRHKITKRGQNVTFRCDPISEHNRLYWYRQTLGQGPEFLTYFQNEAQLEKSRLLSDRFSAERPKGSFSTLEIQRTEQGDSAMYLCASSPRPGGTYNEQFFGPGTRLTVL.

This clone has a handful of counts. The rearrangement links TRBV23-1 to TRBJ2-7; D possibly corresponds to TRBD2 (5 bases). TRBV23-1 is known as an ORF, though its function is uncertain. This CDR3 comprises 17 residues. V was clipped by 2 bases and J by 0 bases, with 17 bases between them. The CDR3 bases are TGCGCCAGCAGTCAAGACACGAAAGGACTCGGCTCCTACGAGCAGTACTTC. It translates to CASSQDTKGLGSYEQYF.

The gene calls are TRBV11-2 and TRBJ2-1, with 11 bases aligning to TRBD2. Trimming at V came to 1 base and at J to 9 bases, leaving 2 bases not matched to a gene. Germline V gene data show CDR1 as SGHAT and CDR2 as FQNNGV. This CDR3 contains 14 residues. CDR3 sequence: CASSLALAGGEQFF. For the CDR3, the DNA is TGTGCCAGCAGCTTAGCCCTAGCGGGGGGTGAGCAGTTCTTC.

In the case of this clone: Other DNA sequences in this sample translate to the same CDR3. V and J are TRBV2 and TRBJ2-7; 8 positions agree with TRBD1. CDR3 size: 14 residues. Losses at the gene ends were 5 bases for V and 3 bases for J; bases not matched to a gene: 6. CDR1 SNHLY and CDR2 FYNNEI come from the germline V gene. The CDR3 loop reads CASSPGQGVYEQYF. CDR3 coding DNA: TGTGCCAGCAGTCCCGGACAGGGAGTCTACGAGCAGTACTTC.

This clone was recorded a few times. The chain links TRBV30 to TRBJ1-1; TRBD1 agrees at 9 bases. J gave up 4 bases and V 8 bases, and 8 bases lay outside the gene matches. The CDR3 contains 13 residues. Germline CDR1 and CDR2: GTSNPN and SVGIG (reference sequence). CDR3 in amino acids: CARTGGWGTEAFF. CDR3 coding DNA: TGTGCCCGAACAGGGGGCTGGGGCACTGAAGCTTTCTTT.

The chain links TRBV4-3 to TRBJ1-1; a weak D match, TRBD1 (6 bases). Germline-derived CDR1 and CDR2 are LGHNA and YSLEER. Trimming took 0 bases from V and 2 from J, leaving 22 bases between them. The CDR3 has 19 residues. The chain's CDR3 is CASSQEIAWVGGVNTEAFF. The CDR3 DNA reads TGCGCCAGCAGCCAAGAAATAGCCTGGGTAGGGGGGGTAAACACTGAAGCTTTCTTT.

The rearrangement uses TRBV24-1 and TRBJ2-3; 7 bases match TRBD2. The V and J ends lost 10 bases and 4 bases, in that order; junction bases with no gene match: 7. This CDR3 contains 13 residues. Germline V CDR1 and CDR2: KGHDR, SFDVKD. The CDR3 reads CATREVGADTQYF. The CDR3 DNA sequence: TGTGCCACTCGGGAGGTTGGCGCAGATACGCAGTATTTT.

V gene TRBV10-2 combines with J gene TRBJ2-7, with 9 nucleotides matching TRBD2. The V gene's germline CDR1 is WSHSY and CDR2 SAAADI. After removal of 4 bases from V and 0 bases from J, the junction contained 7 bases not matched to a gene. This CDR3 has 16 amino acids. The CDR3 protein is CASSGVLAGSSYEQYV. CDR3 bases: TGCGCCAGCAGTGGCGTTCTAGCGGGGAGCTCCTACGAGCAGTACGTC.

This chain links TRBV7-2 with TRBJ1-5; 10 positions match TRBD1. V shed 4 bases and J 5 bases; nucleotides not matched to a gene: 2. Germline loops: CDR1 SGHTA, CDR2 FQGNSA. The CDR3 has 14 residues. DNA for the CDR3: TGTGCCAGCAGCTCGACAGGGGGCGATCAGCCCCAGCATTTT. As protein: CASSSTGGDQPQHF.

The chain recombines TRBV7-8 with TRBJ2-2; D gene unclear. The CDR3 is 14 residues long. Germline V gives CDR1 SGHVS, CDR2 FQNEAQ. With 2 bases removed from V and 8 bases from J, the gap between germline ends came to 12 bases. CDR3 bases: TGTGCCAGCAGCTTACGTCCAAGTCAGGGGGAGCTGTTTTTT. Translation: CASSLRPSQGELFF.

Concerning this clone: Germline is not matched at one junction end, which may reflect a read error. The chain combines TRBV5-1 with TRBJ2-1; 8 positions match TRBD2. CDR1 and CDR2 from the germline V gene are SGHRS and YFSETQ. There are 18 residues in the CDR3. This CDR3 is CASSLPTSVISSYNEQFF. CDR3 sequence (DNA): TGTGCCAGCAGCCTACCGACTAGCGTGATAAGCTCCTACAATGAGCAGTTCTTC.

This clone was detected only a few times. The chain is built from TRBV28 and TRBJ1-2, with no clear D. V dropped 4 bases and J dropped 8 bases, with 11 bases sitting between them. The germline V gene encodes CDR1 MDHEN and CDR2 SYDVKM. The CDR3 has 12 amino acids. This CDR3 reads CASSYHAGGYTF. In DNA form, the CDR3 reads TGTGCCAGCAGTTATCATGCGGGGGGCTACACCTTC.

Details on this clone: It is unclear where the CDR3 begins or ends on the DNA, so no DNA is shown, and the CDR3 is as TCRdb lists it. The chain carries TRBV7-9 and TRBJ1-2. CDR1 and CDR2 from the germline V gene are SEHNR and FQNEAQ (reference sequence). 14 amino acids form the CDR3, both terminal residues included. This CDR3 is CASSLFLFNYGYTF.

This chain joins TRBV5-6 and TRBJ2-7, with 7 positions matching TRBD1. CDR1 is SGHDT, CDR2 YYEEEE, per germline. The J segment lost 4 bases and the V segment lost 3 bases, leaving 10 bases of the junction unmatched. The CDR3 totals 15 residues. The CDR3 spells CASSYEHRGTYEQYF. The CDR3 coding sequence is TGTGCCAGCAGCTATGAACACAGGGGAACTTACGAGCAGTACTTC.

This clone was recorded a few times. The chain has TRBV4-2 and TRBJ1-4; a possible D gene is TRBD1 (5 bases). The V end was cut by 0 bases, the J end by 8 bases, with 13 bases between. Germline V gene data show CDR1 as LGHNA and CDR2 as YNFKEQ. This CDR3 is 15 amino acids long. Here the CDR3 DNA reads TGTGCCAGCAGCCAAGATCGGACAAGCTGGGAAAAACTGTTTTTT. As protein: CASSQDRTSWEKLFF.

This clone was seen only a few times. Here the CDR3 reads CASSGTGGSPLHF. The CDR3 coding sequence is TGTGCCAGCTCCGGGACAGGAGGTTCACCCCTCCACTTT. J is TRBJ1-6 and V is TRBV18, with TRBD1 matching 8 bases. Germline V gene lookup returns CDR1 KGHSH and CDR2 LQKENI. J gave up 9 bases and V 6 bases, and 4 bases lay outside the gene matches. The CDR3 runs to 13 residues.

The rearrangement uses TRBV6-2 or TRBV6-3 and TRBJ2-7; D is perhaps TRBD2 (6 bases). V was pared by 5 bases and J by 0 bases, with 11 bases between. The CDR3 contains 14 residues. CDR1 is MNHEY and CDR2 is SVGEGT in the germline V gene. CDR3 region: CASSTGLTSYEQYF. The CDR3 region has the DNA TGTGCCAGCAGTACTGGACTAACCTCCTACGAGCAGTACTTC.

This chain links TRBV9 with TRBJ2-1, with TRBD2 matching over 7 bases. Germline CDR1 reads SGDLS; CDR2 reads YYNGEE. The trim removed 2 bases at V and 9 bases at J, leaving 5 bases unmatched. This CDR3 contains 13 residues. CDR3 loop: CASSVLAVGEQFF. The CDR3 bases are TGTGCCAGCAGCGTTCTAGCGGTTGGTGAGCAGTTCTTC.

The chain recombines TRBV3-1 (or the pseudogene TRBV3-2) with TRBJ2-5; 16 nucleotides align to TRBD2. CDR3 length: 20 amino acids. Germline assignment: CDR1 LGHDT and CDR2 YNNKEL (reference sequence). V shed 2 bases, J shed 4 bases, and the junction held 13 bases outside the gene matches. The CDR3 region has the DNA TGTGCCAGCAGCCAATACCGACTCGGGACTAGCGGGAGGGATGGAGAGACCCAGTACTTC. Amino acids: CASSQYRLGTSGRDGETQYF.

The CDR3 spells CASSAYAGSNQPQHF. The CDR3 nucleotides are TGTGCCAGCAGTGCATATGCAGGGAGCAATCAGCCCCAGCATTTT. This chain uses TRBV6-4 with TRBJ1-5; D perhaps matches TRBD1 (5 bases). CDR1 is MRHNA, CDR2 SNTAGT, per germline. Trimming shortened V by 4 bases and J by 1 base, and 11 bases separated the two germline ends. The CDR3 runs 15 residues.

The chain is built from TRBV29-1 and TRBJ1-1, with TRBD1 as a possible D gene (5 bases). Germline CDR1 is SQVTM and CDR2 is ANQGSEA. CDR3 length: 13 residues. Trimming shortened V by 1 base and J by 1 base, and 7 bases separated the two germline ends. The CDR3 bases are TGCAGCGTTGAAGGCAGGGCGAACACTGAAGCTTTCTTT. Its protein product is CSVEGRANTEAFF.

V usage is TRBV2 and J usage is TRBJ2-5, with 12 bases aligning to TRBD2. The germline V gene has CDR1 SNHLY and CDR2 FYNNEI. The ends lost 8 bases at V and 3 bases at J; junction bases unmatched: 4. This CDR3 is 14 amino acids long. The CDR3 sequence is CASERTSGEETQYF. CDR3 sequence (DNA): TGTGCCAGCGAGAGGACTAGCGGGGAAGAGACCCAGTACTTC.